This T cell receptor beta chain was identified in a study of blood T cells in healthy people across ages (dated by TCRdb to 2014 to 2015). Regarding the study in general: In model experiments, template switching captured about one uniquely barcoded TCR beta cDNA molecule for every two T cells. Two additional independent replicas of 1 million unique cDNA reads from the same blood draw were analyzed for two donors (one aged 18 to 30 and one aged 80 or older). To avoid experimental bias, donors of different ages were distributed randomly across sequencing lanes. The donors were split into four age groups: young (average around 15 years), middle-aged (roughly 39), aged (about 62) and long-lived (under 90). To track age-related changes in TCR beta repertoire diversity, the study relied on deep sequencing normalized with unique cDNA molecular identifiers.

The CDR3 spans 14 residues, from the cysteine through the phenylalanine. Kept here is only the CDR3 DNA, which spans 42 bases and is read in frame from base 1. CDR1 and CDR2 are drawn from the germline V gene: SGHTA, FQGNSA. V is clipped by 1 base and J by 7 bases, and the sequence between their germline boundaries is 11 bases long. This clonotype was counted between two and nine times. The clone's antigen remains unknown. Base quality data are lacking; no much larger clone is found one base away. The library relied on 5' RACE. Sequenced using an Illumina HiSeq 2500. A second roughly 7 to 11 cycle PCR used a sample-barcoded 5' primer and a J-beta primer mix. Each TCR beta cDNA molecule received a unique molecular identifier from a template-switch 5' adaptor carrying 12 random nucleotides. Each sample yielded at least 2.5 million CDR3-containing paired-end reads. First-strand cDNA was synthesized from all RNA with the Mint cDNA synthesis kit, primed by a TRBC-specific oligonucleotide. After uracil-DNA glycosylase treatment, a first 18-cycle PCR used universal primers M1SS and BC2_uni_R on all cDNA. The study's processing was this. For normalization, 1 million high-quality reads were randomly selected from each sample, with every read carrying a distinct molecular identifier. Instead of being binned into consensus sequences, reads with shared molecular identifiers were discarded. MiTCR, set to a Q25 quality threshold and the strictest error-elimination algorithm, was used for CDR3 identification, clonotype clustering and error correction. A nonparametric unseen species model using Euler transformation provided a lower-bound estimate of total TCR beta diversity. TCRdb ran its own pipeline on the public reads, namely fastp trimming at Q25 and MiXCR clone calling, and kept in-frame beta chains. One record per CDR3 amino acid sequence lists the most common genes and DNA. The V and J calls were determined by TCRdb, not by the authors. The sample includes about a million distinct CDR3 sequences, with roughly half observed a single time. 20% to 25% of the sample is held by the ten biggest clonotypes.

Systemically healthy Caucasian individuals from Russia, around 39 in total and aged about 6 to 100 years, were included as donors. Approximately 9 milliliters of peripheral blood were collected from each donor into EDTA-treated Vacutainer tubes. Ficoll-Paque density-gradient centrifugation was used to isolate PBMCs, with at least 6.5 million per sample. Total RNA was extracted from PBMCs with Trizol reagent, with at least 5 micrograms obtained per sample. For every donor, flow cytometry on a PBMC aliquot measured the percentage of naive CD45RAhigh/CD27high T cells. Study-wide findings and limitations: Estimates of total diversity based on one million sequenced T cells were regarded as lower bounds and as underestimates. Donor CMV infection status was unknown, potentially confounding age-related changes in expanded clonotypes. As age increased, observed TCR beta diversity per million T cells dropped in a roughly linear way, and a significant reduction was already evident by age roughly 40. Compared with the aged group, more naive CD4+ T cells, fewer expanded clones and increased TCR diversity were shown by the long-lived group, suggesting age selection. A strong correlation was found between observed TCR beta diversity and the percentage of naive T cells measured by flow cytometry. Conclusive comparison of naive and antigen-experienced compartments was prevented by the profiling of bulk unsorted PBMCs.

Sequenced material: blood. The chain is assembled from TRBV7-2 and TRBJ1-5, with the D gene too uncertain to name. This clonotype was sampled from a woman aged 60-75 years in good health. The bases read TGTGCCAGCAGCTTAGACTTCCCATTCCAGCCCCAGCATTTT. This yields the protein CASSLDFPFQPQHF.